Following are 10 T cell receptor beta chains from one sample sequenced in a study of cytomegalovirus exposure and HLA in healthy donors. Vbeta (60) and Jbeta (13) primers were used in the PCR. This table comes from immunoSEQ multiplex PCR, and its TCRdb copy is limited to in-frame clones, with some not included. This sample yields about 170,000 clones, of which over 75% are seen a single time; 1% belongs to the top ten. Sequencing was carried out using PBMCs. All receptors come from a woman aged 45-59 years in good health and CMV-seropositive.

V gene TRBV5-1 combines with J gene TRBJ1-1; D unresolved. V was pared by 2 bases and J by 3 bases, with 17 bases between. The CDR3 loop spans 16 amino acids. The germline gives CDR1 SGHRS, CDR2 YFSETQ. The chain's CDR3 is CASSFEVLAGDTEAFF. The CDR3 DNA reads as TGCGCCAGCAGCTTTGAAGTATTAGCTGGTGACACTGAAGCTTTCTTT.

V and J are TRBV18 and TRBJ1-3; a weak D match, TRBD1 (5 bases). Trimming stripped 1 base from V and 0 bases from J, with 10 bases between. There are 16 residues in the CDR3. Germline values: CDR1 KGHSH, CDR2 LQKENI. CDR3 DNA sequence: TGTGCCAGCTCACCACAGTTGCAGGGCTCTGGAAACACCATATATTTT. Its protein product is CASSPQLQGSGNTIYF.

The chain links TRBV11-3 to TRBJ2-2; no reliable D call. Trimming took off 5 bases at V and 4 bases at J, with 5 bases between the two ends. This CDR3 is built from 12 residues. The germline V gene has CDR1 SGHNT and CDR2 YENEEA. CDR3 bases: TGTGCCAGCAGCCCATCCACCGGGGAGCTGTTTTTT. This encodes CASSPSTGELFF.

This clone was seen a few times. In DNA form, the CDR3 reads TGTGCCAGCAGTTTGGACAGGGAAAATCAGCCCCAGCATTTT. Its translation is CASSLDRENQPQHF. The gene calls are TRBV6-1 and TRBJ1-5, with 8 bases matching TRBD1. Germline trimming cut 5 bases from V and 4 bases from J; bases unmatched to any gene: 4. The germline V gene encodes CDR1 MNHNS and CDR2 SASEGT. This CDR3 has 14 amino acids.

This clone turned up a few times. The V gene is TRBV28, the J gene TRBJ1-4; D not certain. CDR1 and CDR2 (germline): MDHEN, SYDVKM. The CDR3 has 13 amino acids. V was pared by 6 bases and J by 5 bases, with 10 bases between. This CDR3 reads CASSRNGNEKLFF. The CDR3 DNA is TGTGCCAGCAGCCGTAACGGGAATGAAAAACTGTTTTTT.

V and J are TRBV28 and TRBJ2-1; unclear D gene. V lost 3 bases to trimming and J lost 9 bases, with 6 bases between them. The length of the CDR3 is 11 residues. Germline CDR1 is MDHEN and CDR2 is SYDVKM. The CDR3, as DNA: TGTGCCAGCAGTTTCATCGGTGAGCAGTTCTTC. It encodes CASSFIGEQFF.

This chain uses TRBV29-1 with TRBJ2-5; the D gene is possibly TRBD1 (6 bases). Trimming took off 6 bases at V and 5 bases at J, with 13 bases between the two ends. The CDR3 extends over 12 amino acids. The V gene's germline CDR1 is SQVTM and CDR2 ANQGSEA. The CDR3 reads CSVSGADETQYF. The CDR3, as DNA: TGCAGCGTATCAGGGGCTGACGAGACCCAGTACTTC.

J is TRBJ2-3 and V is TRBV5-1, with 7 positions matching TRBD2. Germline loops: CDR1 SGHRS, CDR2 YFSETQ. This CDR3 spans 15 amino acids. After removal of 1 base from V and 4 bases from J, the junction contained 6 bases not matched to a gene. The CDR3 is CASSLSGIGADTQYF. The CDR3 DNA sequence: TGCGCCAGCAGCTTGAGCGGGATAGGGGCAGATACGCAGTATTTT.

CDR3 residues: CASRMMTGLGYTF. DNA for the CDR3: TGTGCCAGCAGAATGATGACAGGGCTTGGCTACACCTTC. The chain joins TRBV28 to TRBJ1-2, with 7 bases lining up with TRBD1. The CDR3 contains 13 residues. Germline assignment: CDR1 MDHEN and CDR2 SYDVKM. V shed 6 bases and J 7 bases; nucleotides not matched to a gene: 8.

J is TRBJ1-5 and V is TRBV4-3; possible D gene TRBD1, 6 bases. Germline lookup yields CDR1 LGHNA and CDR2 YSLEER. This CDR3 is 15 amino acids long. Between the trimmed V and J ends, which lost 1 base and 2 bases, there was a span of 9 bases. This chain's CDR3 is CASSQGPGGNQPQHF. The CDR3 DNA sequence: TGCGCCAGCAGCCAAGGTCCAGGGGGCAATCAGCCCCAGCATTTT.